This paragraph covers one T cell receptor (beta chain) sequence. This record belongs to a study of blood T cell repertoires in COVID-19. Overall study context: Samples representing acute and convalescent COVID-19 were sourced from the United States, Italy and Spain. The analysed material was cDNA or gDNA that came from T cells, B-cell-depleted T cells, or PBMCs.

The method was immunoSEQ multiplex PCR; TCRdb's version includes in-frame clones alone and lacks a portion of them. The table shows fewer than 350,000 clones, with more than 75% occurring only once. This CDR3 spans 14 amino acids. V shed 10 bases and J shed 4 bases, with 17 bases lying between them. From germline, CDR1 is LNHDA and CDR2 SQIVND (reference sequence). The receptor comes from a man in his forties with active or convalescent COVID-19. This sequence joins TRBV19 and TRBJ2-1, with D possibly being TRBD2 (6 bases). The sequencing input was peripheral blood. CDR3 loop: CATQRASVYNEQFF. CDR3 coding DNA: TGTGCCACCCAAAGGGCTAGCGTATACAATGAGCAGTTCTTC.